These 23 T cell receptor beta chains were sequenced from one sample in a study of T cells after yellow fever vaccination. TCRdb re-called the 5' RACE reads with MiXCR, one entry per CDR3 protein. The data contain hundreds of thousands of distinct CDR3 sequences, more than 9% of them singletons. This sample comprised PBMCs, obtained on the day of the yellow fever booster vaccination. The receptors stem from a man aged 25 to 40 who received the YFV17D yellow fever vaccine.

The chain recombines TRBV20-1 with TRBJ2-7; 8 nucleotides agree with TRBD2. The CDR3 runs to 14 residues. CDR1 and CDR2 from the germline V gene are DFQATT and SNEGSKA (reference sequence). Trimming cost V 0 bases and J 0 bases; bases outside gene matches: 1. The CDR3 DNA follows: TGCAGTGCTAGAGAGAGCGGGAGCTCCTACGAGCAGTACTTC. Protein: CSARESGSSYEQYF.

The rearrangement links TRBV29-1 to TRBJ1-1; D is unresolved. V shed 7 bases and J shed 6 bases, with 12 bases lying between them. This CDR3 spans 11 amino acids. CDR1 is SQVTM, CDR2 ANQGSEA, per germline. The CDR3 spells CSAASRSEAFF. The CDR3 region has the DNA TGCAGCGCCGCGTCTCGGTCTGAAGCTTTCTTT.

The table lists this clonotype with a few counts. The chain is built from TRBV19 and TRBJ1-2; the D is unclear. The CDR3 runs 16 residues. Germline lookup yields CDR1 LNHDA and CDR2 SQIVND (reference sequence). The ends were cut back, 5 bases at V and 4 bases at J, with 20 bases in the middle. In DNA form, the CDR3 reads TGTGCCAGTAGTGAAGCCGGGCCCCCCGGAGGCTATGGCTACACCTTC. Translating gives CASSEAGPPGGYGYTF.

This clonotype was recorded at least ten times. This rearrangement joins TRBV4-1 to TRBJ2-3; D uncertain. The V gene lost 0 bases and the J gene lost 1 base, with 11 bases spanning the gap. Per the germline V gene, CDR1 is MGHRA and CDR2 is YSYEKL. The CDR3 has 16 amino acids. DNA of the CDR3: TGCGCCAGCAGCCAAGATTATCAGATCCGCACAGATACGCAGTATTTT. Protein sequence: CASSQDYQIRTDTQYF.

The J gene is TRBJ2-7, the V gene TRBV15; 8 bases map to TRBD2. CDR3 length: 15 amino acids. The germline V gene has CDR1 LNHNV and CDR2 YYDKDF (reference sequence). V lost 3 bases, J lost 0 bases, and 4 bases stayed unmatched. CDR3 region: CATSRVGTSSYEQYF. CDR3 coding DNA: TGTGCCACCAGCAGGGTCGGGACTAGCTCCTACGAGCAGTACTTC.

This rearrangement joins TRBV20-1 to TRBJ2-5; D may be TRBD1 or TRBD2 (5 bases each). The CDR3 has 15 amino acids. Germline assignment: CDR1 DFQATT and CDR2 SNEGSKA (reference sequence). V gave up 0 bases and J gave up 5 bases, with 16 bases separating them. Here the CDR3 reads CSARDGERGLETQYF. CDR3 DNA sequence: TGCAGTGCTAGAGATGGGGAGAGGGGTTTGGAGACCCAGTACTTC.

The chain has TRBV5-1 and TRBJ1-4; 7 positions match TRBD1. V dropped 4 bases and J dropped 6; count of bases not matched to a gene: 6. The CDR3 sequence is 14 residues long. Germline values: CDR1 SGHRS, CDR2 YFSETQ. The CDR3 loop reads CASSLGQEYEKLFF. The CDR3 region has the DNA TGCGCCAGCAGCCTAGGACAGGAGTATGAAAAACTGTTTTTT.

This clonotype was observed a handful of times. The gene calls are TRBV3-1 and TRBJ2-7; D is uncertain. The ends were cut back, 8 bases at V and 2 bases at J, with 10 bases in the middle. The CDR3 sequence is 12 residues long. CDR1 and CDR2 from the germline V gene are LGHDT and YNNKEL (reference sequence). CDR3 DNA sequence: TGTGCCAGCCACGGGTCAACCTACGAGCAGTACTTC. It specifies CASHGSTYEQYF.

This chain joins TRBV6-2 or TRBV6-3 and TRBJ1-1, with 7 bases fitting TRBD1. Germline V CDR1 and CDR2: MNHEY, SVGEGT. V gave up 5 bases and J gave up 11 bases; unmatched junction bases: 14. The CDR3 loop spans 14 amino acids. The CDR3 loop reads CASSPRGKSGDAFF. As DNA, the CDR3 is TGTGCCAGCAGTCCCAGGGGGAAATCAGGGGACGCTTTCTTT.

This clonotype appeared a few times. This rearrangement joins TRBV29-1 to TRBJ2-7; 7 bases align to TRBD1. This CDR3 contains 12 residues. V lost 5 bases, J lost 1 base, and 2 bases stayed unmatched. CDR1 is SQVTM and CDR2 is ANQGSEA in the germline V gene. CDR3 sequence: CSVPGGSYEQYF. The CDR3 DNA sequence: TGCAGCGTTCCAGGGGGATCCTACGAGCAGTACTTC.

The rearrangement joins TRBV7-2 to TRBJ1-5, with D maybe TRBD1 (6 bases). The CDR3 loop spans 17 amino acids. CDR1 and CDR2 from the germline V gene are SGHTA and FQGNSA. V lost 5 bases and J 4 bases, leaving 21 bases between the germline ends. The chain's CDR3 is CASSRDGGRRGNQPQHF. Written as DNA, the CDR3 is TGTGCCAGCAGCCGGGATGGGGGGCGTCGGGGGAATCAGCCCCAGCATTTT.

A few counts support this clonotype. The chain has TRBV28 and TRBJ2-2; D possibly corresponds to TRBD2 (5 bases). The CDR3 length is 11 residues. Germline CDR1 reads MDHEN; CDR2 reads SYDVKM. V lost 10 bases and J 6 bases, leaving 9 bases between the germline ends. DNA of the CDR3: TGTGCCACCCTAGCCCCCGGGGAGCTGTTTTTT. Translated: CATLAPGELFF.

The DNA of the CDR3 is TGTGCCAGCAGGCAAAGGGGGATACCGGAAAAACTGTTTTTT. This sequence encodes CASRQRGIPEKLFF. The chain carries TRBV5-6 and TRBJ1-4; TRBD1 is a possible D gene (6 bases). Germline CDR1 SGHDT, CDR2 YYEEEE. V was pared by 5 bases and J by 8 bases, with 16 bases between. The CDR3 is 14 amino acids. Variable domain in full (rest from reference TRBV5-6 and TRBJ1-4): DAGVTQSPTHLIKTRGQQVTLRCSPKSGHDTVSWYQQALGQGPQFIFQYYEEEERQRGNFPDRFSGHQFPNYSSELNVNALLLGDSALYLCASRQRGIPEKLFFGSGTQLSVL.

The sample holds a few counts of this clonotype. J is TRBJ2-1 and V is TRBV27; tentative D call: TRBD2 (5 bases). V was shortened by 8 bases and J by 0 bases, with 14 bases between the two germline ends. In germline, CDR1 is MNHEY, CDR2 SMNVEV (reference sequence). The CDR3 extends over 15 amino acids. The DNA for the CDR3 is TGTGCCAGCCGGATTGGGCTAGCCTCCTACAATGAGCAGTTCTTC. Translated, it gives CASRIGLASYNEQFF.

The rearrangement uses TRBV7-9 and TRBJ2-7; TRBD2 agrees at 7 bases. CDR3 length: 15 residues. V gave up 5 bases and J gave up 2 bases; unmatched junction bases: 9. Germline V gene sequence: CDR1 SEHNR, CDR2 FQNEAQ (reference sequence). The CDR3 is CASSPLASGAYEQYF. CDR3 DNA sequence: TGTGCCAGCAGCCCCTTAGCTAGCGGCGCCTACGAGCAGTACTTC.

This clonotype was seen many times. The chain employs TRBV7-2 and TRBJ1-6, with D hard to call. CDR3 length: 14 residues. V lost 5 bases, J lost 8 bases, and 13 bases lay in between. CDR1 and CDR2 from the germline V gene are SGHTA and FQGNSA. CDR3 nucleotide sequence: TGTGCCAGCAGCACCGGCGGGTTTTATTCACCCCTCCACTTT. This translates into CASSTGGFYSPLHF.

This clonotype turned up a few times. The V call is TRBV11-1, the J call TRBJ2-2; TRBD2 agrees at 14 bases. CDR3 length: 19 residues. Germline values: CDR1 SGHAT, CDR2 FQDESV (reference sequence). The V and J ends lost 5 bases and 3 bases, in that order; junction bases with no gene match: 11. The CDR3 spells CASSMTPGLAGAHTGELFF. CDR3 sequence (DNA): TGTGCCAGCAGCATGACCCCGGGACTAGCGGGAGCTCACACCGGGGAGCTGTTTTTT.

This clonotype showed up many times. The V gene is TRBV5-1, the J gene TRBJ1-1; unclear D gene. Trimming took 0 bases from V and 2 from J, leaving 14 bases between them. This CDR3 comprises 16 residues. Germline V gives CDR1 SGHRS, CDR2 YFSETQ. Here the CDR3 reads CASSLAVNSRNTEAFF. Here the CDR3 DNA reads TGCGCCAGCAGCTTGGCCGTAAACAGCAGAAACACTGAAGCTTTCTTT.

This sequence joins TRBV7-9 and TRBJ2-1; D ambiguous. There are 13 residues in the CDR3. Trimming removed 2 bases from V and 7 bases from J, with 9 bases in between. The V gene's germline CDR1 is SEHNR and CDR2 FQNEAQ (reference sequence). CDR3 sequence: CASSLINPNEQFF. CDR3 nucleotides: TGTGCCAGCAGCTTAATAAACCCTAATGAGCAGTTCTTC.

The CDR3 loop is CASSPSNRIEQYF. CDR3 coding DNA: TGTGCCAGCAGCCCCTCGAACAGGATCGAGCAGTACTTC. The rearrangement links TRBV9 to TRBJ2-7; D may be TRBD1 (5 bases). V lost 4 bases, J lost 6 bases, and 14 bases lay in between. CDR1 is SGDLS and CDR2 is YYNGEE in the germline V gene. CDR3 size: 13 residues.

The chain has TRBV5-1 and TRBJ2-3; D may correspond to TRBD1 or TRBD2 (5 bases each). The CDR3 has 15 amino acids. The V and J ends lost 3 bases and 4 bases respectively, with 15 bases between them. Looked up from germline, CDR1 is SGHRS and CDR2 is YFSETQ. CDR3 protein: CASSSGGRGADTQYF. CDR3 DNA: TGCGCCAGCAGCTCTGGGGGACGGGGAGCAGATACGCAGTATTTT.

The J gene is TRBJ1-2, the V gene TRBV29-1; 9 bases agree with TRBD1. Germline V CDR1 and CDR2: SQVTM, ANQGSEA. The CDR3 sequence is 14 residues long. Trimming removed 6 bases from V and 0 bases from J; junction bases left unmatched: 5. The CDR3 DNA sequence: TGCAGCGTCGAAAACAGGGGGCCTAACTATGGCTACACCTTC. Its protein product is CSVENRGPNYGYTF.

V and J are TRBV5-4 and TRBJ2-7, with D perhaps assigned TRBD1 or TRBD2 (5 bases each). V was shortened by 4 bases and J by 5 bases, with 10 bases between the two germline ends. Germline loops: CDR1 SGHNT, CDR2 YYREEE (reference sequence). The CDR3 length is 12 residues. The CDR3 loop reads CASSQPGHEQYF. Here the CDR3 DNA reads TGTGCCAGCAGCCAGCCGGGGCACGAGCAGTACTTC.